The source of this T cell receptor (beta chain) is a study of CD8 T cells in Susac syndrome. Study-wide background: When blood was drawn, patients with Susac syndrome were on intravenous immunoglobulin alone, on corticosteroids, or therapy-naive. Study results and caveats: Clonal expansion did not appear in Susac syndrome CD4+ T cell repertoires.

A note on this clonotype: The antigen is undetermined.

This CDR3 has 20 residues. Germline values: CDR1 SGHAT, CDR2 FQDESV (reference sequence). The trim removed 3 bases at V and 2 bases at J, leaving 16 bases unmatched. When the RNA was reverse transcribed, random hexamers were used with an input of roughly 0.45 to 1 ug. Amplification of TCR beta CDR3 used immunoSEQ multiplex PCR across 54 Vbeta and 13 Jbeta. A single record per CDR3 protein comes from TCRdb applying MiXCR to the immunoSEQ multiplex PCR reads. The sample has around 150,000 distinct CDR3 sequences; nearly 97% are singletons. It was negative isolation that provided the CD8+ and CD4+ T cells, whereas TEMRA cells were enriched by FACS.

Input material: CD4+ T cells from PBMCs. J is TRBJ2-7 and V is TRBV11-1; 13 bases match TRBD2. This TCR derives from a human donor with Susac syndrome. The CDR3 coding sequence is TGTGCCAGCAGCTTCAGAAGAGAGGGGACTAGCGGGACCCCTACCTACGAGCAGTACTTC. Amino acids: CASSFRREGTSGTPTYEQYF. The full variable domain, with the rest looked up from reference TRBV11-1 and TRBJ2-7, is EAEVAQSPRYKITEKSQAVAFWCDPISGHATLYWYRQILGQGPELLVQFQDESVVDDSQLPKDRFSAERLKGVDSTLKIQPAELGDSAMYLCASSFRREGTSGTPTYEQYFGPGTRLTVT.